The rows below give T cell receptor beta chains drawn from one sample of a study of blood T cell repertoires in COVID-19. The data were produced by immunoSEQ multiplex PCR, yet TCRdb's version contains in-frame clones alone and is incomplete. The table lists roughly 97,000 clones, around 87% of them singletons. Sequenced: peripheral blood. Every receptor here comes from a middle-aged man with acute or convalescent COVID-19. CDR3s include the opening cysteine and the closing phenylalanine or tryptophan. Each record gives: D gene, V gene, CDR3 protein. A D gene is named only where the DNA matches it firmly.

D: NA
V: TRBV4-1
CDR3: CASSQEPVQETQYF

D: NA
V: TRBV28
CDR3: CASSPSGNSNQPQHF

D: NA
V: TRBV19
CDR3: CASSILHDSYNEQFF

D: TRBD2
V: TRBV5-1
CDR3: CASSPVPGLGSTSGEQFF

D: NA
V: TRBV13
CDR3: CASSLATAEKLFF

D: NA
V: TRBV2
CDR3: CASSVGRTPTGELFF

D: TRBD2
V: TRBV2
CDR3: CASSGGGTTDTQYF

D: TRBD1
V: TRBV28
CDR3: CASSLGGPGQGFEAFF

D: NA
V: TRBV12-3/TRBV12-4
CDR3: CASSAMETQYF

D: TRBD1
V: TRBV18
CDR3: CASSPDRGGSPLHF

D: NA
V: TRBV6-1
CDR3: CASSETGGLPYGYTF